This TCR beta chain was sequenced for a study of shared clonotypes between healthy human individuals. Study-level points and caveats: All-four-donor shared clonotypes had higher generation probabilities than non-shared clonotypes did.

From CD4+ cells came CD45RA+ naive and CD45RA-negative memory subsets. The protocol was immunoSEQ multiplex PCR, while the TCRdb copy is restricted to in-frame clones and leaves out a portion. The repertoire holds about 340,000 clones, with less than 75% as singletons. Concerning this clone itself: Its antigen is undetermined.

V was shortened by 6 bases and J by 2 bases, with 9 bases between the two germline ends. Germline CDR1 is LNHDA and CDR2 is SQIVND (reference sequence). This CDR3 comprises 13 residues. Material: memory CD4+ T cells sorted from blood. Described subset: CD45RA-negative fraction. The chain carries TRBV19 and TRBJ2-3, with D perhaps being TRBD1 or TRBD2 (5 bases each). The source of this sequence is a man aged 25 to 40 in good health. The CDR3 spells CASRGDVTDTQYF. The CDR3 nucleotides read TGTGCCAGTAGGGGGGACGTCACAGATACGCAGTATTTT.